A single T cell receptor (beta chain) is shown here with its context. Participant-given clinical history determined each cohort assignment. This specimen comes from a study of blood T cell repertoires in COVID-19. The wider study: From T cells, B-cell-depleted T cells, or PBMCs came the material, which was cDNA or gDNA.

The table came from immunoSEQ multiplex PCR; TCRdb's copy has only in-frame clones and leaves some out. This sample has approximately 300,000 clones; 85% occur once, and the top ten carry 1.9%. The germline V gene encodes CDR1 MNHEY and CDR2 SVGAGI. The ends lost 7 bases at V and 11 bases at J; junction bases unmatched: 13. This CDR3 spans 14 amino acids. This clonotype was sampled from a woman aged 30 to 39 who had been exposed to COVID-19. The rearrangement uses TRBV6-5 and TRBJ1-1; 10 bases match TRBD1. Sequencing was carried out using PBMCs or T cells enriched from blood (not recorded which). The CDR3, as DNA: TGTGCCAGCATCACCTCCCGACAGGGGGCTGGGGCTTTCTTT. Its translation is CASITSRQGAGAFF.